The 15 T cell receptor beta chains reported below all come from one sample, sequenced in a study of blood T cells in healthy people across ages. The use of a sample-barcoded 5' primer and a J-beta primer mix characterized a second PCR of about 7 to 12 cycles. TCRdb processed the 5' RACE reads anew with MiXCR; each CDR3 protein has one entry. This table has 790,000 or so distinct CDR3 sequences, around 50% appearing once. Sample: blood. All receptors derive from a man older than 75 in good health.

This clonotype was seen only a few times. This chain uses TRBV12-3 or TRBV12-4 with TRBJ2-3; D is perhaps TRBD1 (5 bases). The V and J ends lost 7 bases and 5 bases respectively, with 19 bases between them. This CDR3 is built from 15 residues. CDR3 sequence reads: CASKGQGQSGDTQYF. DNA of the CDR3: TGTGCCAGCAAGGGGCAGGGTCAATCCGGAGATACGCAGTATTTT.

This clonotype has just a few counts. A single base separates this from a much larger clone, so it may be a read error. The CDR3 loop is CSARDNGRYGDEQYF. The CDR3 DNA follows: TGCAGTGCTAGAGATAACGGGAGGTACGGGGATGAGCAGTACTTC. This rearrangement joins TRBV20-1 to TRBJ2-5; TRBD2 matches 7 bases. V was clipped by 0 bases and J by 11 bases; unmatched bases: 15. The CDR3 totals 15 residues. Germline lookup yields CDR1 DFQATT and CDR2 SNEGSKA (reference sequence).

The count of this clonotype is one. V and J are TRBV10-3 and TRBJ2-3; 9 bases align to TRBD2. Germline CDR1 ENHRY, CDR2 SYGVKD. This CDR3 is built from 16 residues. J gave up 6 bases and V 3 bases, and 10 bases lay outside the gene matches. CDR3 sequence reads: CAISDKGLAGSDTQYF. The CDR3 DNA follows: TGTGCCATCAGTGACAAGGGACTAGCAGGTTCCGATACGCAGTATTTT.

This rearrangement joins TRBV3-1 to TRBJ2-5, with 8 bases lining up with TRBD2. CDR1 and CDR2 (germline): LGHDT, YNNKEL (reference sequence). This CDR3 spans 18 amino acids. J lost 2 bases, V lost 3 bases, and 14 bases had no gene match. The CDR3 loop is CASSQVPGLVEPQETQYF. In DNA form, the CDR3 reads TGTGCCAGCAGCCAGGTCCCGGGACTAGTAGAACCTCAAGAGACCCAGTACTTC.

The CDR3 nucleotides are TGTGCCAGCAGTTACTCAAGGACAGGCACAGATACGCAGTATTTT. Translation: CASSYSRTGTDTQYF. The V gene is TRBV6-5, the J gene TRBJ2-3; tentatively, D is TRBD1 (6 bases). V lost 0 bases to trimming and J lost 1 base, with 8 bases between them. Germline V gene sequence: CDR1 MNHEY, CDR2 SVGAGI. This CDR3 comprises 15 residues.

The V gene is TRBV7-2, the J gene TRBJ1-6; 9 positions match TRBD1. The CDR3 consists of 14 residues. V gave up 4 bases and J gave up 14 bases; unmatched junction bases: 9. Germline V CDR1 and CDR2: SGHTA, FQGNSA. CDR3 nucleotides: TGTGCCAGCAGCTCCGGACAGGGGATACGCGCCCTCCACTTT. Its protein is CASSSGQGIRALHF.

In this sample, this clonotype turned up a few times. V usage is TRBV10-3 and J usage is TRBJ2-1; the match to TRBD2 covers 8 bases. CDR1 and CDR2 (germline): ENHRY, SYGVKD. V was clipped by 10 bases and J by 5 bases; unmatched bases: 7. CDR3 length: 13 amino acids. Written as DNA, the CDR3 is TGTGCCACTAAGCGGGAGACCGACAATGAGCAGTTCTTC. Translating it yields CATKRETDNEQFF.

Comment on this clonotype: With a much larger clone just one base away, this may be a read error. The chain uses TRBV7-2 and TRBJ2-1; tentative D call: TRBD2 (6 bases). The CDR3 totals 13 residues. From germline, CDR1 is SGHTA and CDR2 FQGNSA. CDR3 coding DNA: TGTGCCGGCAGCGATACTAGCCTTAATGAGCAGTTCTTC. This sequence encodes CAGSDTSLNEQFF.

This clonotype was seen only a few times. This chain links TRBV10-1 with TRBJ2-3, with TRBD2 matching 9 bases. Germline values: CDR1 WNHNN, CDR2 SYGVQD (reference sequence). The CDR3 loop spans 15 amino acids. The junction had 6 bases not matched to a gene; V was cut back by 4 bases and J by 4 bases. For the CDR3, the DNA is TGCGCCAGCAGTGGGGTAGCGGGAGTCCCAGATACGCAGTATTTT. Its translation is CASSGVAGVPDTQYF.

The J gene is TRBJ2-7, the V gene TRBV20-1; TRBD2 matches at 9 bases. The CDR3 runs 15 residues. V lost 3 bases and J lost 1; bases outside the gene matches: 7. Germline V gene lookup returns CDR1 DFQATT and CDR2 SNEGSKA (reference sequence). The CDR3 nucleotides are TGCAGTGCTAGTTTTAGCGGGAGTTTGTCCTACGAGCAGTACTTC. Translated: CSASFSGSLSYEQYF.

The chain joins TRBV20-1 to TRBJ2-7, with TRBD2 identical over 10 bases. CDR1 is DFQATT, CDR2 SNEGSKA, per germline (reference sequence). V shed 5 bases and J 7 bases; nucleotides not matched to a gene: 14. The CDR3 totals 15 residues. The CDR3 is CSASQVSSGSGEQYF. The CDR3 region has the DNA TGCAGTGCTTCACAGGTTTCTAGCGGGAGTGGTGAGCAGTACTTC.

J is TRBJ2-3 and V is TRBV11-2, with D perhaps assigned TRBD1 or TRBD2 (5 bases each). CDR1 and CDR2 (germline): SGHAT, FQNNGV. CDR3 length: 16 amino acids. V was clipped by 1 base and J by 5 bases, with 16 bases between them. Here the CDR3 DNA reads TGTGCCAGCAGCTTAGGTCCAAATCGGGGCATAGATACGCAGTATTTT. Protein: CASSLGPNRGIDTQYF.

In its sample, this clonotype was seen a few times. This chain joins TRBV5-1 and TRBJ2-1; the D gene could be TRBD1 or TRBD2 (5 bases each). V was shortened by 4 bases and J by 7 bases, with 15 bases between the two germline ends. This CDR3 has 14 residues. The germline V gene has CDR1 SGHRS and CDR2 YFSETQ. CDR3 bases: TGCGCCAGCAGCACCGGGACCCAACCTAATGAGCAGTTCTTC. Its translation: CASSTGTQPNEQFF.

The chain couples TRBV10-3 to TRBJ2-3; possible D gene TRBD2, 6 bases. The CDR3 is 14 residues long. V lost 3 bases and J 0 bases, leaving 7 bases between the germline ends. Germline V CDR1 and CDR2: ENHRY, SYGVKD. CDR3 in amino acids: CAISERESTDTQYF. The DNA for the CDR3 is TGTGCCATCAGTGAACGGGAGAGCACAGATACGCAGTATTTT.

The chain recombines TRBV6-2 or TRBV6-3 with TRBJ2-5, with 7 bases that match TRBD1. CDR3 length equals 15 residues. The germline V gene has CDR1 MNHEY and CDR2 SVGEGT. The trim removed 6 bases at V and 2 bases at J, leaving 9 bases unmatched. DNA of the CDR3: TGTGCCAGCAGGACCCTGACAGGGTATCAAGAGACCCAGTACTTC. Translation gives CASRTLTGYQETQYF.